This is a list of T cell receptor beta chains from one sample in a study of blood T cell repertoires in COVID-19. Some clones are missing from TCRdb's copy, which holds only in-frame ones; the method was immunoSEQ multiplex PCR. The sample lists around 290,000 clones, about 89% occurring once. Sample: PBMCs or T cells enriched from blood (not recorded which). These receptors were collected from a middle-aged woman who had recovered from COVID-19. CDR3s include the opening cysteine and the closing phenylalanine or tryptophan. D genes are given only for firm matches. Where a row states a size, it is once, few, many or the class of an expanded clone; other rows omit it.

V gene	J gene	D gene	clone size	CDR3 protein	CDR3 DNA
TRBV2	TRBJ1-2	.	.	CASRQGLSGYTF	TGTGCCAGCAGGCAGGGGCTTAGTGGCTACACCTTC
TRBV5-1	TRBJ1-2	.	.	CASSTDSNYGYTF	TGCGCCAGCAGCACAGACAGTAACTATGGCTACACCTTC
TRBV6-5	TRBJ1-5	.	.	CASATGGTQHF	TGTGCCAGCGCCACGGGGGGTACCCAGCATTTT
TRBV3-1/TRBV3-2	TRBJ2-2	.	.	CASRDQGRPTGELFF	TGTGCCAGCAGAGACCAGGGGCGTCCCACCGGGGAGCTGTTTTTT
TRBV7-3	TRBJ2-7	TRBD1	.	CASSLFEGAGEQYF	TGTGCCAGCAGCTTATTTGAGGGGGCAGGCGAGCAGTACTTC
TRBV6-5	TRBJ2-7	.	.	CASSYLGRGNTYEQYF	TGTGCCAGCAGTTACTTGGGCAGGGGAAATACCTACGAGCAGTACTTC
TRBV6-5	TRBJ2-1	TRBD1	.	CASSSMGQGANEQFF	TGTGCCAGCAGCTCAATGGGACAGGGGGCGAATGAGCAGTTCTTC
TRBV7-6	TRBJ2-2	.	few	CASSLRTDPNTGELFF	TGTGCCAGCAGCTTAAGGACAGACCCGAACACCGGGGAGCTGTTTTTT
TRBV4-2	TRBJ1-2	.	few	CASSQDRRLYGYTF	TGTGCCAGCAGCCAAGACAGGAGGCTGTATGGCTACACCTTC
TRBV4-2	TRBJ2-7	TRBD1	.	CASSQMGDRVVEQYF	TGTGCCAGCAGCCAAATGGGGGACAGGGTAGTCGAGCAGTACTTC
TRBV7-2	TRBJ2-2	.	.	CASSPTVTGELFF	TGTGCCAGCAGCCCCACTGTCACCGGGGAGCTGTTTTTT
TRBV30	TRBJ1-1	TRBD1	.	CAWDRAGNTEAFF	TGTGCCTGGGACAGGGCGGGGAACACTGAAGCTTTCTTT
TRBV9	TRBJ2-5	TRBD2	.	CASSVVAGVGETQYF	TGTGCCAGCAGCGTAGTAGCGGGGGTTGGGGAGACCCAGTACTTC
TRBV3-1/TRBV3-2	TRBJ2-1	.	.	CASSQEADRPYNEQFF	TGTGCCAGCAGCCAAGAAGCGGACAGACCCTACAATGAGCAGTTCTTC
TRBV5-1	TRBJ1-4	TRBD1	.	CASSPTGARANEKLFF	TGCGCCAGCAGCCCGACAGGGGCGAGAGCTAATGAAAAACTGTTTTTT
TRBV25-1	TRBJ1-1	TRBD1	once	CASRGTDEAFF	TGTGCCAGCAGGGGGACAGATGAAGCTTTCTTT
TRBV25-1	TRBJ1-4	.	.	CASSQGGPGEKLFF	TGTGCCAGCAGTCAGGGAGGGCCAGGTGAAAAACTGTTTTTT
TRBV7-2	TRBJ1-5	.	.	CASSSDRIPNQPQHF	TGTGCCAGCAGCTCCGACAGGATCCCCAATCAGCCCCAGCATTTT
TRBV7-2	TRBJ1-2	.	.	CASSLKSGSPVANYGYTF	TGTGCCAGCAGCTTAAAGTCGGGGAGCCCAGTGGCTAACTATGGCTACACCTTC
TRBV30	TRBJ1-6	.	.	CAWRTGYNSPLHF	TGTGCCTGGAGGACAGGCTATAATTCACCCCTCCACTTT
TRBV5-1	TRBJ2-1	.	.	CASSLWGALYNEQFF	TGCGCCAGCAGCTTGTGGGGAGCGCTCTACAATGAGCAGTTCTTC
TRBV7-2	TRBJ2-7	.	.	CASSLGRRSSYEQYF	TGTGCCAGCAGCTTAGGGAGACGGAGCTCCTACGAGCAGTACTTC
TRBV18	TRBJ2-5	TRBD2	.	CASSPPVAGSQETQYF	TGTGCCAGCTCACCACCCGTAGCGGGGAGCCAAGAGACCCAGTACTTC
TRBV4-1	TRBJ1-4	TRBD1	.	CASSQETGAITTNEKLFF	TGCGCCAGCAGCCAAGAGACAGGGGCCATAACAACTAATGAAAAACTGTTTTTT
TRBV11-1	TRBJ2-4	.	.	CASSFGNRVNIQYF	TGTGCCAGCAGCTTTGGTAACAGGGTAAACATTCAGTACTTC
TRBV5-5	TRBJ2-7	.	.	CASSNLDSLSYEQYF	TGTGCCAGCAGCAACCTGGACAGCCTCAGCTACGAGCAGTACTTC
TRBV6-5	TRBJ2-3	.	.	CASSDSGQGVDTQYF	TGTGCCAGCAGTGACTCGGGACAAGGGGTAGATACGCAGTATTTT
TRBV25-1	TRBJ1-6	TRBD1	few	CASSGTGGRSPLHF	TGTGCCAGCAGTGGGACAGGGGGTAGGTCACCCCTCCACTTT
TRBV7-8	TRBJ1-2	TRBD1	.	CASSIGQAGYGYTF	TGTGCCAGCAGCATCGGACAGGCGGGCTATGGCTACACCTTC
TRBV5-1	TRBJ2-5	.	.	CASSLAAEVGETQYF	TGCGCCAGCAGCTTGGCTGCGGAGGTCGGGGAGACCCAGTACTTC
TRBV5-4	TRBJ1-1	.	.	CASSVPTGRGTEAFF	TGTGCCAGCAGCGTTCCAACAGGGAGAGGAACTGAAGCTTTCTTT
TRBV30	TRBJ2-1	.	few	CAWSSGNEQFF	TGTGCCTGGAGTTCGGGGAATGAGCAGTTCTTC
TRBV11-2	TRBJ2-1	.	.	CASSLAIWSSYNEQFF	TGTGCCAGCAGCTTAGCTATCTGGAGCTCCTACAATGAGCAGTTCTTC
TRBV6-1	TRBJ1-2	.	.	CASSEGARGYGYTF	TGTGCCAGCAGTGAAGGGGCGCGGGGCTATGGCTACACCTTC
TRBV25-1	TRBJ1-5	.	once	CASSARGSNQPQHF	TGTGCCAGCAGTGCTAGGGGAAGCAATCAGCCCCAGCATTTT
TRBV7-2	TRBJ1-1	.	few	CASSYRHPLQAFF	TGTGCCAGCAGCTATAGACACCCTCTGCAAGCTTTCTTT
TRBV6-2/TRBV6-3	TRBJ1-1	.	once	CASSSRQGGEAFF	TGTGCCAGCAGTTCACGACAAGGAGGGGAAGCTTTCTTT
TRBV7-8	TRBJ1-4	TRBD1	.	CASSLMGQPNEKLFF	TGTGCCAGCAGCTTAATGGGACAGCCCAATGAAAAACTGTTTTTT
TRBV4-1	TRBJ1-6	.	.	CASSQVQGSPLHF	TGCGCCAGCAGCCAAGTACAGGGTTCACCCCTCCACTTT
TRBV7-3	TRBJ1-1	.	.	CASSLSSGNTEAFF	TGTGCCAGCAGCTTATCCTCGGGGAACACTGAAGCTTTCTTT
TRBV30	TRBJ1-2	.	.	CAWSEGYGYTF	TGTGCCTGGAGTGAGGGGTATGGCTACACCTTC
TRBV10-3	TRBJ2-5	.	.	CAISESGVPGETQYF	TGTGCCATCAGTGAGTCGGGAGTACCGGGAGAGACCCAGTACTTC
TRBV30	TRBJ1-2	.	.	CAWRDRGSGYTF	TGTGCCTGGAGGGACCGCGGGAGTGGCTACACCTTC
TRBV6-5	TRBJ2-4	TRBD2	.	CASLPGGLTKNIQYF	TGTGCCAGCCTACCGGGGGGGCTAACCAAAAACATTCAGTACTTC
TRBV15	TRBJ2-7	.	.	CATSRRLAQYEQYF	TGTGCCACCAGCCGCCGGTTAGCTCAATACGAGCAGTACTTC
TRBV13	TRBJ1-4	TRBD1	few	CASSLQGDGEKLFF	TGTGCCAGCAGCCTACAGGGGGACGGGGAAAAACTGTTTTTT